This TCR beta chain emerged from a study of T cell responses to AZD1222 COVID-19 vaccine. General study points: There were mostly white British donors and more females than males, and clonal diversity was possibly underestimated. Sampling captured repertoires only after the peak T cell response.

Sequenced by immunoSEQ multiplex PCR; TCRdb stores in-frame clones only, minus some. The top ten clones hold 30% to 45% of a sample with 45,000 or so clones, about 90% of them seen once. Of note for this clone: What it binds is unknown.

The CDR3 is made up of 15 amino acids. V trimming: 1 base; J trimming: 7 bases; junction bases outside the gene matches: 7. Germline V CDR1 and CDR2: LGHNA, YNFKEQ. The sequencing here drew on peripheral blood, taken 28 days after the second AZD1222 dose. The sequence was collected from an adult who received the AZD1222 COVID-19 vaccine. The J gene is TRBJ2-3, the V gene TRBV4-2; 8 bases align to TRBD1. CDR3 coding DNA: TGTGCCAGCAGCCAAGGGTCGACAGGGGAAAATACGCAGTATTTT. It encodes CASSQGSTGENTQYF.